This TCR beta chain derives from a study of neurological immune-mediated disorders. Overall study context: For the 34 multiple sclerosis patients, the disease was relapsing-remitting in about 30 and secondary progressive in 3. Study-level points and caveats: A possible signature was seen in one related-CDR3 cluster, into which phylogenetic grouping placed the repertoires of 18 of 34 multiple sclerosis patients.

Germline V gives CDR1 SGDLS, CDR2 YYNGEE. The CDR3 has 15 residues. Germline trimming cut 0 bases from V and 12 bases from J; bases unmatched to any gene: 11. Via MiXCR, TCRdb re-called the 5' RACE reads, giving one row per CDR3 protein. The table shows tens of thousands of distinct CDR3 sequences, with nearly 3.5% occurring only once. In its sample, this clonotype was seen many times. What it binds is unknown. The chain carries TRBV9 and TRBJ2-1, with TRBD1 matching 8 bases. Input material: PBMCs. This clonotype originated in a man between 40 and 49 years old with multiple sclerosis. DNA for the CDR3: TGTGCCAGCAGCGTAGAGGAACAGGGGGTTGGGGGGCAGTTCTTC. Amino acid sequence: CASSVEEQGVGGQFF.